This TCR beta chain was profiled in a study of blood T cell repertoires in COVID-19. As for the study in general: Acute and convalescent COVID-19 samples came from the United States, Italy and Spain.

This clone was seen only once. Method: immunoSEQ multiplex PCR; TCRdb's copy keeps in-frame clones and lacks some. This sample has about 73,000 clones, with roughly four fifths found just once. The CDR3 runs 14 residues. Germline V gives CDR1 MNHEY, CDR2 SMNVEV (reference sequence). Trimming removed 8 bases from V and 2 bases from J; junction bases left unmatched: 2. Patients from Seattle were sampled longitudinally, starting during active infection. Sequenced sample: peripheral blood. The receptor's source is a man in his 70s with COVID-19, enrolled during active disease. The chain carries TRBV27 and TRBJ2-1, with 11 bases fitting TRBD2. DNA of the CDR3: TGTGCCAGCGCACTAGCGGGAGCCTACAATGAGCAGTTCTTC. This codes for CASALAGAYNEQFF.